The 27 T cell receptor beta chains listed next were all sequenced from one sample in a study of T cell responses to AZD1222 COVID-19 vaccine. The table came from immunoSEQ multiplex PCR; TCRdb's copy has only in-frame clones and leaves some out. The data contain roughly 180,000 clones, more than 80% of them seen just once; the ten biggest clones take up 6% to 8%. This material consisted of peripheral blood, taken on day 0 of AZD1222 vaccination. The receptors stem from an adult in good health.

This clone was detected only once. The V call is TRBV15, the J call TRBJ2-2; D is uncertain. Per germline, CDR1 LNHNV and CDR2 YYDKDF (reference sequence). The CDR3 covers 16 residues. V lost 0 bases to trimming and J lost 2 bases, with 10 bases between them. CDR3: CATSRDANSNTGELFF. The CDR3 nucleotides read TGTGCCACCAGCAGAGATGCGAACAGCAACACCGGGGAGCTGTTTTTT.

The CDR3 DNA reads TGTGCCATCAGTAATATGGGACAGGGGGGAAGAAACGAGCAGTACGTC. Translating gives CAISNMGQGGRNEQYV. V and J are TRBV10-3 and TRBJ2-7, with 11 bases matching TRBD1. The CDR3 is 16 amino acids. The V segment lost 5 bases and the J segment 5 bases; nucleotides outside the gene matches: 11. Germline V gene lookup returns CDR1 ENHRY and CDR2 SYGVKD.

This clone occurred once. This rearrangement joins TRBV6-5 to TRBJ1-2; 9 positions match TRBD1. Germline assignment: CDR1 MNHEY and CDR2 SVGAGI. Trimming at V came to 6 bases and at J to 4 bases, leaving 9 bases not matched to a gene. The CDR3 contains 15 residues. CDR3 DNA: TGTGCCAGCAGGACCGGACAGGGGCTTAGCTATGGCTACACCTTC. This gives the protein CASRTGQGLSYGYTF.

This rearrangement joins TRBV19 to TRBJ1-4; 8 nucleotides align to TRBD1. Germline loops: CDR1 LNHDA, CDR2 SQIVND (reference sequence). CDR3 length: 13 amino acids. Losses at the gene ends were 10 bases for V and 7 bases for J; bases not matched to a gene: 8. Here the CDR3 DNA reads TGTGCCACCACCACAGGGGGTGGTGAAAAACTGTTTTTT. It is translated as CATTTGGGEKLFF.

The chain carries TRBV6-1 and TRBJ2-7, with D unclear. The CDR3 sequence is 14 residues long. Deletions cut 3 bases from V and 2 bases from J, with 11 bases between. Germline assignment: CDR1 MNHNS and CDR2 SASEGT. Here the CDR3 DNA reads TGTGCCAGCAGTGACCTTTGGGTCCCCTACGAGCAGTACGTC. Protein product: CASSDLWVPYEQYV.

This clone has only one observation. CDR3 bases: TGTGCCAGCAGTTTAATAAGGGGCGGTAAAGAGACCCAGTACTTC. This gives the protein CASSLIRGGKETQYF. The rearrangement uses TRBV27 and TRBJ2-5; D may be TRBD1 (5 bases). V was pared by 2 bases and J by 3 bases, with 13 bases between. The germline CDR1 and CDR2 sequences are MNHEY and SMNVEV (reference sequence). The CDR3 contains 15 residues.

The CDR3 sequence is CASSLSLGERYNEQFF. In DNA form, the CDR3 reads TGTGCCAGCAGTTTATCCCTGGGAGAGAGGTATAATGAGCAGTTCTTC. This chain links TRBV27 with TRBJ2-1, with TRBD2 as a possible D gene (5 bases). Germline CDR1 MNHEY, CDR2 SMNVEV (reference sequence). This CDR3 is 16 amino acids long. Trimming cost V 0 bases and J 7 bases, with 16 bases left between them.

The V gene is TRBV4-2, the J gene TRBJ2-1, with D possibly matching TRBD2 (7 bases). Looked up from germline, CDR1 is LGHNA and CDR2 is YNFKEQ. This CDR3 comprises 16 residues. Trimming pared 0 bases from V and 3 bases from J, leaving 12 bases between. Written as DNA, the CDR3 is TGTGCCAGCAGCCAAGAACCCGGGGGGCACTACAATGAGCAGTTCTTC. This gives the protein CASSQEPGGHYNEQFF.

The J gene is TRBJ1-5, the V gene TRBV2, with 12 positions matching TRBD1. There are 15 residues in the CDR3. V lost 6 bases and J lost 5; bases outside the gene matches: 5. Germline V gene lookup returns CDR1 SNHLY and CDR2 FYNNEI. DNA of the CDR3: TGTGCCAGCAGAGACGGGACAGGGGGCTATCAGCCCCAGCATTTT. It translates to CASRDGTGGYQPQHF. The full variable domain, with the rest looked up from reference TRBV2 and TRBJ1-5, is EPEVTQTPSHQVTQMGQEVILRCVPISNHLYFYWYRQILGQKVEFLVSFYNNEISEKSEIFDDQFSVERPDGSNFTLKIRSTKLEDSAMYFCASRDGTGGYQPQHFGDGTRLSIL.

The rearrangement joins TRBV7-9 to TRBJ2-7; 7 bases map to TRBD1. Germline values: CDR1 SEHNR, CDR2 FQNEAQ (reference sequence). J lost 2 bases, V lost 3 bases, and 1 base had no gene match. This CDR3 region has 13 residues. The CDR3 nucleotides read TGTGCCAGCAGCTTGACAGGGACCTACGAGCAGTACTTC. Translating it yields CASSLTGTYEQYF.

This clone came up a few times. The chain combines TRBV7-9 with TRBJ1-4; D unresolved. CDR1 and CDR2 from the germline V gene are SEHNR and FQNEAQ (reference sequence). The CDR3 contains 16 residues. V lost 1 base, J lost 0 bases, and 9 bases lay in between. This CDR3 reads CASSLVSGATNEKLFF. For the CDR3, the DNA is TGTGCCAGCAGCTTAGTATCAGGCGCAACTAATGAAAAACTGTTTTTT.

The CDR3 bases are TGTGCCAGCAGCCCACGACATTCCTACGAGCAGTACTTC. This translates into CASSPRHSYEQYF. This chain uses TRBV4-2 with TRBJ2-7; D is undetermined. This CDR3 spans 13 amino acids. Trimming removed 4 bases at V and 1 base at J, with 8 bases between. Germline V gene lookup returns CDR1 LGHNA and CDR2 YNFKEQ.

The chain couples TRBV19 to TRBJ1-1, with TRBD1 identical over 10 bases. Looked up from germline, CDR1 is LNHDA and CDR2 is SQIVND (reference sequence). There are 15 residues in the CDR3. V shed 5 bases, J shed 1 base, and the junction held 4 bases outside the gene matches. In DNA form, the CDR3 reads TGTGCCAGTAGTGACAGGGGGCGAGGGAACACTGAAGCTTTCTTT. Amino acid sequence: CASSDRGRGNTEAFF.

V gene TRBV4-1 combines with J gene TRBJ2-1; 12 nucleotides agree with TRBD1. The CDR3 runs to 21 residues. V lost 0 bases, J lost 4 bases, and 16 bases stayed unmatched. The germline gives CDR1 MGHRA, CDR2 YSYEKL. The CDR3: CASSQEGDTGTGGDAYNEQFF. Here the CDR3 DNA reads TGCGCCAGCAGCCAAGAGGGAGATACCGGGACAGGGGGCGACGCTTACAATGAGCAGTTCTTC.

The chain uses TRBV5-1 and TRBJ2-7; D is uncertain. V was trimmed by 0 bases and J by 5 bases, leaving 9 bases between them. In germline, CDR1 is SGHRS, CDR2 YFSETQ. This CDR3 is 13 amino acids long. Here the CDR3 DNA reads TGCGCCAGCAGCTTGGGCCCGATTCACGAGCAGTACGTC. Its translation: CASSLGPIHEQYV.

The V call is TRBV15, the J call TRBJ1-3; 8 positions agree with TRBD1. The junction had 4 bases not matched to a gene; V was cut back by 3 bases and J by 0 bases. CDR1 is LNHNV and CDR2 is YYDKDF in the germline V gene (reference sequence). The CDR3 loop spans 16 amino acids. The CDR3 nucleotides read TGTGCCACCAGCAGGGACAGGGCCGACTCTGGAAACACCATATATTTT. As protein: CATSRDRADSGNTIYF.

The J gene is TRBJ1-1, the V gene TRBV4-1; possible D gene TRBD1, 6 bases. V was shortened by 4 bases and J by 1 base, with 13 bases between the two germline ends. Germline lookup yields CDR1 MGHRA and CDR2 YSYEKL. The CDR3 covers 15 residues. The CDR3 sequence is CASSRIPGQNTEAFF. The CDR3 DNA reads as TGCGCCAGCAGCCGCATTCCGGGACAGAACACTGAAGCTTTCTTT.

The chain couples TRBV27 to TRBJ1-1; 7 nucleotides match TRBD1. The germline V gene has CDR1 MNHEY and CDR2 SMNVEV (reference sequence). V dropped 10 bases and J dropped 2; count of bases not matched to a gene: 13. The CDR3 is made up of 15 amino acids. The CDR3 DNA reads TGTGCCATCAAAAATCAGGGGGGGGGCAACACTGAAGCTTTCTTT. Amino acids: CAIKNQGGGNTEAFF.

The J gene is TRBJ1-2, the V gene TRBV7-2; 7 bases map to TRBD1. This CDR3 region has 15 residues. The V segment lost 2 bases and the J segment 6 bases; nucleotides outside the gene matches: 9. Germline loops: CDR1 SGHTA, CDR2 FQGNSA. CDR3 DNA: TGTGCCAGCAGCTTATCTGGGACAGTGGTCCATGGCTACACCTTC. This encodes CASSLSGTVVHGYTF.

V gene TRBV6-5 combines with J gene TRBJ1-5; the D gene is possibly TRBD1 (5 bases). The germline V gene has CDR1 MNHEY and CDR2 SVGAGI. V was trimmed by 5 bases and J by 3 bases, leaving 14 bases between them. This CDR3 contains 15 residues. CDR3 in DNA: TGTGCCAGCAGTATCCGGGACGGGACCAATCAGCCCCAGCATTTT. It yields the protein CASSIRDGTNQPQHF.

The chain carries TRBV24-1 and TRBJ2-2; 10 bases align to TRBD2. The ends lost 6 bases at V and 2 bases at J; junction bases unmatched: 17. CDR1 and CDR2 (germline): KGHDR, SFDVKD. CDR3 length: 20 residues. The CDR3 protein is CATSPHWTSGNKTNTGELFF. In DNA, the CDR3 is TGTGCCACCAGTCCCCATTGGACTAGCGGAAACAAAACTAACACCGGGGAGCTGTTTTTT.

The chain has TRBV4-1 and TRBJ2-1, with 7 nucleotides matching TRBD1. V lost 1 base, J lost 7 bases, and 19 bases stayed unmatched. This CDR3 has 19 residues. Per the germline V gene, CDR1 is MGHRA and CDR2 is YSYEKL. The CDR3 sequence: CASSQGLGIRTGLQNEQFF. The CDR3 DNA follows: TGCGCCAGCAGCCAAGGCTTGGGTATAAGGACAGGACTTCAAAATGAGCAGTTCTTC.

The chain couples TRBV9 to TRBJ2-5; 9 nucleotides line up with TRBD1. The V segment lost 4 bases and the J segment 1 base; nucleotides outside the gene matches: 8. Germline V lookup: CDR1 SGDLS, CDR2 YYNGEE. The length of the CDR3 is 16 residues. This chain's CDR3 is CASSPSGTGIQETQYF. The CDR3 DNA reads TGTGCCAGCAGCCCCTCCGGGACAGGGATCCAAGAGACCCAGTACTTC.

V usage is TRBV13 and J usage is TRBJ2-2; 7 bases line up with TRBD1. This CDR3 has 16 residues. Losses at the gene ends were 5 bases for V and 8 bases for J; bases not matched to a gene: 14. CDR1 PRHDT and CDR2 FYEKMQ come from the germline V gene (reference sequence). The CDR3 reads CASSPDRDEARGELFF. The CDR3 DNA reads as TGTGCCAGCAGCCCCGACAGGGATGAGGCTCGTGGGGAGCTGTTTTTT.

This clone was observed once. The chain combines TRBV2 with TRBJ1-5; D ambiguous. Germline CDR1 SNHLY, CDR2 FYNNEI. Trimming shortened V by 6 bases and J by 2 bases, and 5 bases separated the two germline ends. The CDR3 contains 12 residues. CDR3 nucleotides: TGTGCCAGCAGGGCCCGCAATCAGCCCCAGCATTTT. It is translated as CASRARNQPQHF.

The CDR3 spells CASSVSREKETQYF. Here the CDR3 DNA reads TGTGCCAGCAGCGTTTCCAGGGAGAAAGAGACCCAGTACTTC. The V gene is TRBV9, the J gene TRBJ2-5, with D perhaps being TRBD1 or TRBD2 (5 bases each). CDR1 and CDR2 from the germline V gene are SGDLS and YYNGEE. The CDR3 sequence is 14 residues long. V was trimmed by 2 bases and J by 3 bases, leaving 11 bases between them.

The V gene is TRBV30, the J gene TRBJ1-2; no firm D call. Per the germline V gene, CDR1 is GTSNPN and CDR2 is SVGIG (reference sequence). This CDR3 has 17 residues. V dropped 1 base and J dropped 0 bases, with 18 bases sitting between them. CDR3 residues: CAWSGTAGRPSNYGYTF. CDR3 nucleotides: TGTGCCTGGAGTGGTACTGCAGGACGGCCCTCTAACTATGGCTACACCTTC.